This T cell receptor (beta chain) originates from a study of OX40 agonist ivuxolimab in advanced cancers. The overall study: In three patients, partial responses were observed, one with hepatocellular carcinoma and two with cutaneous melanoma.

Data came from immunoSEQ multiplex PCR; TCRdb stores just in-frame clones and leaves some out. The sample has roughly 19,000 clones, roughly 83% seen once; the top ten hold around 52%. Germline lookup yields CDR1 KGHSH and CDR2 LQKENI. V trimming: 8 bases; J trimming: 1 base; junction bases outside the gene matches: 10. The CDR3 length is 15 residues. V is TRBV18 and J is TRBJ1-2; 7 positions match TRBD1. Here the sequenced sample was CD4+ or CD8+ T cells sorted from blood, taken in a trial of the OX40 agonist ivuxolimab. This TCR was sampled from an adult with an advanced solid tumor such as melanoma, head and neck, liver or kidney cancer. The CDR3 region is CASVSTQGDNYGYTF. CDR3 DNA sequence: TGTGCCAGCGTATCGACCCAGGGGGATAACTATGGCTACACCTTC. Together with reference TRBV18 and TRBJ1-2, the CDR3 gives the full variable domain: NAGVMQNPRHLVRRRGQEARLRCSPMKGHSHVYWYRQLPEEGLKFMVYLQKENIIDESGMPKERFSAEFPKEGPSILRIQQVVRGDSAAYFCASVSTQGDNYGYTFGSGTRLTVV.